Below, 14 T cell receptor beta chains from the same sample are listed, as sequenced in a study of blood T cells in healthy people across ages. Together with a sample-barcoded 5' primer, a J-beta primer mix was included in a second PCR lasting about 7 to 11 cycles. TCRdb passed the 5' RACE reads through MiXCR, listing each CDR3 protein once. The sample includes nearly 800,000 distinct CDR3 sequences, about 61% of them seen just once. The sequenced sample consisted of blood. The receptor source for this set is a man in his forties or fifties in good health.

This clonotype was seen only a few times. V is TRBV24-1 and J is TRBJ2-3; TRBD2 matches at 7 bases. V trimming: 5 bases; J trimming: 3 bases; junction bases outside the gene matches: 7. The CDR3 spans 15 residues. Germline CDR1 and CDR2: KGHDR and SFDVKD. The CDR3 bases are TGTGCCACCAGTGTGGTCGCGGGAGCGACAGATACGCAGTATTTT. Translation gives CATSVVAGATDTQYF.

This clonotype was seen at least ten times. The CDR3 sequence: CASSYNSENTGELFF. DNA of the CDR3: TGTGCCAGCAGTTACAACAGCGAGAACACCGGGGAGCTGTTTTTT. V and J are TRBV6-6 and TRBJ2-2; D call uncertain. Germline loops: CDR1 MNHNY, CDR2 SVGAGI (reference sequence). The CDR3 is 15 residues long. Trimming shortened V by 2 bases and J by 1 base, and 8 bases separated the two germline ends.

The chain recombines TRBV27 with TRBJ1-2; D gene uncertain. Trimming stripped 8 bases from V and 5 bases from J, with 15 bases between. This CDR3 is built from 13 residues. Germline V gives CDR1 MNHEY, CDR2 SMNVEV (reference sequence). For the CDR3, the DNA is TGTGCCAGCGAACACCGCATAACTTATGGCTACACCTTC. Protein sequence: CASEHRITYGYTF.

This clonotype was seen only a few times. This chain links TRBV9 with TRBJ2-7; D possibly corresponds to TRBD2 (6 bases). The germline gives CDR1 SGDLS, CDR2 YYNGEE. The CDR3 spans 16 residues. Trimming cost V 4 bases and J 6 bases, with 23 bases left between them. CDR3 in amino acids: CASSNTPRLGSGEQYF. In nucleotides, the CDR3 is TGTGCCAGCAGCAATACCCCGCGACTAGGATCTGGCGAGCAGTACTTC.

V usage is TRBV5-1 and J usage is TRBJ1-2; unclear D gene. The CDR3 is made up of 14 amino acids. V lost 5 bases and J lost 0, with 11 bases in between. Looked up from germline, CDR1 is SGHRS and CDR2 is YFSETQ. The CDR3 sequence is CASSSTSANYGYTF. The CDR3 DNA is TGCGCCAGCAGTTCGACTTCCGCTAACTATGGCTACACCTTC.

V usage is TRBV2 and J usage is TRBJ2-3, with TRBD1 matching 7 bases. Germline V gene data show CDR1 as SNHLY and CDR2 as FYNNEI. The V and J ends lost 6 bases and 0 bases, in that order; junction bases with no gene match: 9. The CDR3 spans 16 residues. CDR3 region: CASRATGTASTDTQYF. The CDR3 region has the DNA TGTGCCAGCAGGGCCACCGGGACAGCTAGCACAGATACGCAGTATTTT.

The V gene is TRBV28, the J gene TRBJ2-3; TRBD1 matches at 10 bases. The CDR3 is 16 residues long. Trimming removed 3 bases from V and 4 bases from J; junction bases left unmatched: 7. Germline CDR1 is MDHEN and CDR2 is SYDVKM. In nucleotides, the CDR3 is TGTGCCAGCAGTTTGGGGTGGGGGACAGGGGCAGATACGCAGTATTTT. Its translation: CASSLGWGTGADTQYF.

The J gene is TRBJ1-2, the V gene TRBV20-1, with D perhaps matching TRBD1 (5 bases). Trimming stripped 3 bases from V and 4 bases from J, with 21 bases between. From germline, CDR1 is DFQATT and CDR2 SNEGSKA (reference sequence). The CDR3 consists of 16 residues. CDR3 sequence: CSASKDTNHLSYGYTF. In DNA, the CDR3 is TGCAGTGCTAGTAAGGACACCAATCATTTGAGCTATGGCTACACCTTC.

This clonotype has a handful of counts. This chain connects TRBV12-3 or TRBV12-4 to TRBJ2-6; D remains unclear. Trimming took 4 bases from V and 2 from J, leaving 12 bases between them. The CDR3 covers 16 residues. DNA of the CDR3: TGTGCCAGCAGTTCCGGCCCCACTCCTGGGGCCAACGTCCTGACTTTC. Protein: CASSSGPTPGANVLTF.

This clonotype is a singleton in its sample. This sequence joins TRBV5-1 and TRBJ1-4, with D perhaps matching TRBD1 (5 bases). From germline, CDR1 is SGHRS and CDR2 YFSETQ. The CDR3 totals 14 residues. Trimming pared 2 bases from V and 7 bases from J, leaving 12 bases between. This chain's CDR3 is CASSLQAVPEKLFF. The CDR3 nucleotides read TGCGCCAGCAGCTTACAGGCGGTCCCTGAAAAACTGTTTTTT.

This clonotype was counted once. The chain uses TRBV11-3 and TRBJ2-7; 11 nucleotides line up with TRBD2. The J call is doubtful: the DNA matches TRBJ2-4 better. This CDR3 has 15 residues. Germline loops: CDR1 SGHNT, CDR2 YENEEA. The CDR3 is CASSLLLAGGNIQYF. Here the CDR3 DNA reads TGTGCCAGCAGCCTACTCCTAGCGGGAGGCAACATTCAGTACTTC.

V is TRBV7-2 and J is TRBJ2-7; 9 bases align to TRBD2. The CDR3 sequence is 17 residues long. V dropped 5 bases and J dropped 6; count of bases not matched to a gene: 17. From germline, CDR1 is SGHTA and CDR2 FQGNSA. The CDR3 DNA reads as TGTGCCAGCAGCGGCGGTGGGGGTAGCGGGAGTAGTCTCGAGCAGTACTTC. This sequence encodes CASSGGGGSGSSLEQYF.

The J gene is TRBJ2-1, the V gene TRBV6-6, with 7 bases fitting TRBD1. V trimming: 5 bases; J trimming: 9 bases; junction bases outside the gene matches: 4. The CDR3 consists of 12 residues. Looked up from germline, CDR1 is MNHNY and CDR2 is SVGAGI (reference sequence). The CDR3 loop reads CASSPTGVEQFF. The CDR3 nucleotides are TGTGCCAGCAGTCCAACAGGGGTTGAGCAGTTCTTC.

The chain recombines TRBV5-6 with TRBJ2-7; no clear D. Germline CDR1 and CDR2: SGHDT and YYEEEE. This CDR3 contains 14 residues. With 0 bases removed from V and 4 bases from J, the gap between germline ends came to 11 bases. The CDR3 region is CASSLEADQYEQYF. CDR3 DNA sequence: TGTGCCAGCAGCTTGGAGGCAGACCAATACGAGCAGTACTTC. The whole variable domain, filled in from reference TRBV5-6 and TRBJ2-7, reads DAGVTQSPTHLIKTRGQQVTLRCSPKSGHDTVSWYQQALGQGPQFIFQYYEEEERQRGNFPDRFSGHQFPNYSSELNVNALLLGDSALYLCASSLEADQYEQYFGPGTRLTVT.